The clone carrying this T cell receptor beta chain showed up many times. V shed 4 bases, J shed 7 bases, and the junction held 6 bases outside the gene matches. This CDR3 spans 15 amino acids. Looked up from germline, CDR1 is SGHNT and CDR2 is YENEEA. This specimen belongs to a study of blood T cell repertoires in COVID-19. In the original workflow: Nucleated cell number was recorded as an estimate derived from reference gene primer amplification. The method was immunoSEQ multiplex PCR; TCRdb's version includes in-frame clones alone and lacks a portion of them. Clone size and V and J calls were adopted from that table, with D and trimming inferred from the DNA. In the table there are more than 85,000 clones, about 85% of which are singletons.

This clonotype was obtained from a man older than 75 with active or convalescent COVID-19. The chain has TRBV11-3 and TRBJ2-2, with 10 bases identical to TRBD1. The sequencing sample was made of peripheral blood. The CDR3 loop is CASSSGTGVIGELFF. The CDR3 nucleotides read TGTGCCAGCAGCTCCGGGACAGGGGTCATCGGGGAGCTGTTTTTT.